One sample yielded the 28 T cell receptor beta chains listed below, sequenced in a study of monozygotic twins with cystic fibrosis. The data were produced by immunoSEQ multiplex PCR, yet TCRdb's version contains in-frame clones alone and is incomplete. This sample has 25,000 to 35,000 clones; about 85% occur once, and the top ten carry roughly 0.9%. The sequencing input was blood. Source of these receptors: a girl aged 2 to 10 with cystic fibrosis.

This clone is a singleton in its sample. This chain links TRBV9 with TRBJ1-6; 7 bases align to TRBD1. The CDR3 is made up of 14 amino acids. Germline V lookup: CDR1 SGDLS, CDR2 YYNGEE. J was trimmed by 6 bases and V by 3 bases; bases with no gene match: 3. The CDR3 sequence: CASSGGQVNSPLHF. Written as DNA, the CDR3 is TGTGCCAGCAGCGGAGGACAGGTTAATTCACCCCTCCACTTT.

This clone was seen more than once but under ten times. The V gene is TRBV11-2, the J gene TRBJ1-3; no reliable D call. Trimming took 1 base from V and 1 from J, leaving 8 bases between them. The CDR3 totals 15 residues. Per germline, CDR1 SGHAT and CDR2 FQNNGV. As DNA, the CDR3 is TGTGCCAGCAGCTTAGGAGATACGTCTGGAAACACCATATATTTT. This sequence encodes CASSLGDTSGNTIYF.

The J gene is TRBJ1-5, the V gene TRBV19; no firm D call. Trimming stripped 5 bases from V and 3 bases from J, with 11 bases between. CDR3 length: 14 residues. Germline assignment: CDR1 LNHDA and CDR2 SQIVND (reference sequence). The CDR3 DNA sequence: TGTGCCAGTAGTTCGTCCGGATTCAATCAGCCCCAGCATTTT. It translates to CASSSSGFNQPQHF.

The genes are TRBV27 and TRBJ2-1; D may be TRBD1 (5 bases). Per germline, CDR1 MNHEY and CDR2 SMNVEV (reference sequence). Trimming shortened V by 8 bases and J by 6 bases, and 17 bases separated the two germline ends. The CDR3 has 14 residues. CDR3 sequence: CASSPSRQGNEQFF. CDR3 coding DNA: TGTGCCAGCTCCCCGTCTCGTCAGGGCAATGAGCAGTTCTTC.

The rearrangement joins TRBV6-1 to TRBJ1-2, with a possible D match to TRBD1 (5 bases). The CDR3 spans 12 residues. V lost 8 bases to trimming and J lost 8 bases, with 15 bases between them. In germline, CDR1 is MNHNS, CDR2 SASEGT. The CDR3 is CASGEGWYGYTF. The CDR3, as DNA: TGTGCCAGCGGGGAGGGGTGGTACGGCTACACCTTC.

The V and J genes are TRBV30 and TRBJ1-2; D is uncertain. V lost 0 bases and J 7 bases, leaving 12 bases between the germline ends. This CDR3 spans 13 amino acids. Germline CDR1 and CDR2: GTSNPN and SVGIG (reference sequence). The CDR3 sequence is CAWSVPGIAGYTF. CDR3 sequence (DNA): TGTGCCTGGAGTGTACCGGGAATTGCTGGCTACACCTTC.

The chain employs TRBV7-3 and TRBJ2-1; TRBD2 matches 8 bases. This CDR3 spans 15 amino acids. With V trimmed by 5 bases and J by 3 bases, 6 bases remained unmatched. CDR1 is SGHTA and CDR2 is FQGTGA in the germline V gene. CDR3 sequence (DNA): TGTGCCAGCAGCCAAAGCGGGAGCAGCTACAATGAGCAGTTCTTC. It is translated as CASSQSGSSYNEQFF.

V and J are TRBV7-9 and TRBJ2-1, with 8 positions matching TRBD2. This CDR3 is 13 amino acids long. With 4 bases clipped from V and 10 bases from J, the junction kept 6 bases outside the gene matches. The germline CDR1 and CDR2 sequences are SEHNR and FQNEAQ (reference sequence). The CDR3, as DNA: TGTGCCAGCAGCTCCCCCCGGGAGGGGGAGCAGTTCTTC. Translation gives CASSSPREGEQFF.

The rearrangement uses TRBV4-2 and TRBJ2-1, with 9 bases matching TRBD2. The CDR3 consists of 16 residues. The V and J ends lost 1 base and 0 bases, in that order; junction bases with no gene match: 1. In germline, CDR1 is LGHNA, CDR2 YNFKEQ. The CDR3 loop is CASSQGSGGSYNEQFF. CDR3 sequence (DNA): TGTGCCAGCAGCCAAGGTAGCGGGGGCTCCTACAATGAGCAGTTCTTC.

The chain links TRBV2 to TRBJ2-5, with D uncertain. Per germline, CDR1 SNHLY and CDR2 FYNNEI. The CDR3 is made up of 17 amino acids. V shed 0 bases and J shed 0 bases, with 14 bases lying between them. The CDR3 reads CASSEALLPRNQETQYF. The CDR3 DNA reads TGTGCCAGCAGTGAAGCGCTTCTCCCCCGTAACCAAGAGACCCAGTACTTC.

The chain employs TRBV10-3 and TRBJ1-2, with no clear D. V gave up 3 bases and J gave up 5 bases, with 13 bases separating them. The length of the CDR3 is 14 residues. CDR1 ENHRY and CDR2 SYGVKD come from the germline V gene. CDR3: CAISDKSGVYGYTF. CDR3 nucleotides: TGTGCCATCAGTGACAAGTCTGGGGTGTATGGCTACACCTTC.

The CDR3 loop reads CASSESRTGGQPQHF. CDR3 coding DNA: TGCGCCAGCAGTGAGTCGAGGACAGGGGGGCAGCCCCAGCATTTT. This chain joins TRBV10-2 and TRBJ1-5; 10 bases match TRBD1. The germline V gene has CDR1 WSHSY and CDR2 SAAADI. The V gene end was trimmed by 0 bases and the J gene end by 7 bases; junction bases not matched to a gene: 3. The length of the CDR3 is 15 residues.

The count of this clone is one. The J gene is TRBJ1-1, the V gene TRBV6-4; D might be TRBD1 (6 bases). Per the germline V gene, CDR1 is MRHNA and CDR2 is SNTAGT. The V gene lost 7 bases and the J gene lost 8 bases, with 20 bases spanning the gap. The CDR3 has 14 amino acids. The CDR3, as DNA: TGTGCCAGCACCTTGGATGGGACATCGGAAGAAGCTTTCTTT. Protein: CASTLDGTSEEAFF.

The chain couples TRBV6-4 to TRBJ2-3, with D possibly TRBD2 on 6 matching bases. The V and J ends lost 6 bases and 5 bases respectively, with 12 bases between them. This CDR3 comprises 13 residues. Germline CDR1 reads MRHNA; CDR2 reads SNTAGT. This CDR3 is CASSLGGEDTQYF. The CDR3 bases are TGTGCCAGCAGCTTGGGGGGAGAAGATACGCAGTATTTT.

This clone was recorded a few times. This chain uses TRBV7-6 with TRBJ2-2; perhaps TRBD1 as D (6 bases). Trimming removed 5 bases from V and 6 bases from J, with 13 bases in between. Germline lookup yields CDR1 SGHVS and CDR2 FNYEAQ. This CDR3 contains 14 residues. The CDR3 is CASSHRGIAGELFF. The DNA for the CDR3 is TGTGCCAGCAGCCATAGGGGGATCGCCGGGGAGCTGTTTTTT.

The chain links TRBV29-1 to TRBJ2-2; D could derive from TRBD1 or TRBD2 (6 bases each). The ends were cut back, 3 bases at V and 7 bases at J, with 9 bases in the middle. The length of the CDR3 is 12 residues. Germline V CDR1 and CDR2: SQVTM, ANQGSEA. The CDR3 loop reads CSVDRGGGELFF. The CDR3 bases are TGCAGCGTTGACAGGGGAGGCGGGGAGCTGTTTTTT.

V gene TRBV11-2 combines with J gene TRBJ1-6; no firm D call. The germline V and J ends were trimmed by 5 bases and 2 bases, with 10 bases remaining between them. CDR3 length equals 15 residues. Germline V gives CDR1 SGHAT, CDR2 FQNNGV. CDR3: CASSPNSAYNSPLHF. In DNA form, the CDR3 reads TGTGCCAGCAGCCCAAACTCTGCCTATAATTCACCCCTCCACTTT. Complete variable domain (other parts from reference TRBV11-2 and TRBJ1-6): EAGVAQSPRYKIIEKRQSVAFWCNPISGHATLYWYQQILGQGPKLLIQFQNNGVVDDSQLPKDRFSAERLKGVDSTLKIQPAKLEDSAVYLCASSPNSAYNSPLHFGNGTRLTVT.

V and J are TRBV28 and TRBJ1-2; the D gene is possibly TRBD1 (6 bases). V gave up 6 bases and J gave up 7 bases, with 18 bases separating them. This CDR3 comprises 14 residues. The V gene's germline CDR1 is MDHEN and CDR2 SYDVKM. CDR3 sequence reads: CASRDNTQGLGYTF. The CDR3 DNA sequence: TGTGCCAGCAGGGACAATACACAGGGCCTTGGCTACACCTTC.

This clone was seen only once. The chain couples TRBV5-6 to TRBJ2-3; the D call may be TRBD1 or TRBD2 (6 bases each). Germline V gene data show CDR1 as SGHDT and CDR2 as YYEEEE. V lost 5 bases to trimming and J lost 5 bases, with 18 bases between them. This CDR3 is 15 amino acids long. The CDR3 sequence: CASRSTRGVLDTQYF. The CDR3 DNA sequence: TGTGCCAGCAGGTCTACTAGGGGGGTCTTAGATACGCAGTATTTT.

V and J are TRBV30 and TRBJ1-1; possible D gene TRBD1, 6 bases. Germline V lookup: CDR1 GTSNPN, CDR2 SVGIG (reference sequence). The CDR3 totals 12 residues. V gave up 7 bases and J gave up 3 bases, with 12 bases separating them. CDR3 DNA sequence: TGTGCCTACAAGGGGGATCACACTGAAGCTTTCTTT. As protein: CAYKGDHTEAFF.

V is TRBV7-8 and J is TRBJ2-2; 8 bases agree with TRBD2. The CDR3 covers 18 residues. Germline lookup yields CDR1 SGHVS and CDR2 FQNEAQ. Trimming cost V 6 bases and J 3 bases; bases outside gene matches: 15. The CDR3 loop reads CASRPTKVTSGHTGELFF. In DNA, the CDR3 is TGTGCCAGCAGGCCAACAAAGGTCACTAGCGGTCACACCGGGGAGCTGTTTTTT.

This clone was detected only a few times. The chain links TRBV7-2 to TRBJ2-7, with 8 bases that match TRBD1. Trimming removed 1 base from V and 5 bases from J; junction bases left unmatched: 7. The CDR3 loop spans 15 amino acids. From germline, CDR1 is SGHTA and CDR2 FQGNSA. The CDR3 loop is CASSLDRTGIHEQYF. The DNA of the CDR3 is TGTGCCAGCAGCTTAGATAGGACAGGGATCCACGAGCAGTACTTC.

The V and J genes are TRBV5-1 and TRBJ1-3; D remains unclear. Trimming removed 4 bases at V and 0 bases at J, with 20 bases between. Germline-derived CDR1 and CDR2 are SGHRS and YFSETQ. This CDR3 has 18 residues. CDR3 region: CASSPGGLRTNSGNTIYF. The CDR3, as DNA: TGCGCCAGCAGCCCCGGCGGGCTCAGGACTAACTCTGGAAACACCATATATTTT. Drawing the rest from reference TRBV5-1 and TRBJ1-3, the complete variable domain is KAGVTQTPRYLIKTRGQQVTLSCSPISGHRSVSWYQQTPGQGLQFLFEYFSETQRNKGNFPGRFSGRQFSNSRSEMNVSTLELGDSALYLCASSPGGLRTNSGNTIYFGEGSWLTVV.

V is TRBV4-1 and J is TRBJ1-2; D is possibly TRBD1 (5 bases). Trimming took 1 base from V and 5 from J, leaving 11 bases between them. The CDR3 runs to 14 residues. The V gene's germline CDR1 is MGHRA and CDR2 YSYEKL. The CDR3 sequence is CASSQVIGGYGYTF. The CDR3 DNA follows: TGCGCCAGCAGCCAAGTCATTGGGGGGTATGGCTACACCTTC.

V gene TRBV13 combines with J gene TRBJ2-1; 7 bases align to TRBD2. The CDR3 is 14 residues long. V shed 5 bases and J 8 bases; nucleotides not matched to a gene: 9. The V gene's germline CDR1 is PRHDT and CDR2 FYEKMQ (reference sequence). The chain's CDR3 is CASSTGLGVDEQFF. CDR3 bases: TGTGCCAGCAGCACCGGACTAGGGGTCGATGAGCAGTTCTTC.

The chain links TRBV4-2 to TRBJ2-1; D is tentatively TRBD1 or TRBD2 (6 bases each). CDR3 length: 15 amino acids. Trimming took off 0 bases at V and 9 bases at J, with 15 bases between the two ends. Germline V gene lookup returns CDR1 LGHNA and CDR2 YNFKEQ. CDR3 in amino acids: CASSQEGGPGSEQFF. The CDR3 DNA reads TGTGCCAGCAGCCAAGAAGGGGGGCCGGGCAGTGAGCAGTTCTTC.

The CDR3 here is CATSSAPGLAGVSYEQYF. Here the CDR3 DNA reads TGTGCCACCAGCAGCGCCCCGGGACTAGCGGGAGTTTCCTACGAGCAGTACTTC. V gene TRBV15 combines with J gene TRBJ2-7, with 14 nucleotides matching TRBD2. Germline CDR1 reads LNHNV; CDR2 reads YYDKDF (reference sequence). CDR3 length equals 18 residues. Trimming cost V 3 bases and J 1 base; bases outside gene matches: 8.

Note on this clone: The sample carries other DNA sequences with the same CDR3. The V gene is TRBV30, the J gene TRBJ1-2, with no clear D. Trimming took off 0 bases at V and 2 bases at J, with 1 base between the two ends. This CDR3 has 11 amino acids. Per the germline V gene, CDR1 is GTSNPN and CDR2 is SVGIG (reference sequence). The CDR3 is CAWSVNYGYTF. The CDR3 region has the DNA TGTGCCTGGAGTGTAAACTATGGCTACACCTTC.